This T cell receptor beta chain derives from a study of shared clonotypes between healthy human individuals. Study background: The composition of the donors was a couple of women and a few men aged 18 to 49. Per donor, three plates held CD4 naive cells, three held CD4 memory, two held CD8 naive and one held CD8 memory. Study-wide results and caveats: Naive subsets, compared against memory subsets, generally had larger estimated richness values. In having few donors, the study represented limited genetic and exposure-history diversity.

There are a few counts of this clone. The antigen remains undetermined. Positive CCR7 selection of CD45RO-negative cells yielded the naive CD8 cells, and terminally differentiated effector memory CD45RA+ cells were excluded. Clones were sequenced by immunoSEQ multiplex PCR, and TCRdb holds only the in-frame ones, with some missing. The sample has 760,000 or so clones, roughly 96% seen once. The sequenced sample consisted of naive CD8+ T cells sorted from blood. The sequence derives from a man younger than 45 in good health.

CDR3 nucleotides: TGTGCCACCAGCAGAGGGACAGGGACTTATGGCTACACCTTC. Its protein is CATSRGTGTYGYTF. The chain combines TRBV15 with TRBJ1-2, with 8 bases lining up with TRBD1. After removal of 1 base from V and 5 bases from J, the junction contained 3 bases not matched to a gene. CDR1 and CDR2 from the germline V gene are LNHNV and YYDKDF (reference sequence). The CDR3 sequence is 14 residues long.